This T cell receptor beta chain was found in a study of T cell clonotyping in hematopoietic cell transplantation. Findings of the study overall: Pathologically expanded recipient clonotypes increased progressively from day 30 to day 180 as diversity fell. CD4 and CD8 repertoire contributions could not be separated without sorting. At the given depth, recipient repertoires were over 97% de novo clonotypes.

Some clones are missing from TCRdb's copy, which holds only in-frame ones; the method was immunoSEQ multiplex PCR. This table has approximately 4,600 clones, around 94% appearing once. This CDR3 region has 15 residues. The trim removed 2 bases at V and 13 bases at J, leaving 10 bases unmatched. Germline lookup yields CDR1 GTSNPN and CDR2 SVGIG (reference sequence). Recipients were bled about 28 days pretransplant and at posttransplant days 30, 100, 180. This clone was observed once. Its antigen is as yet unknown. Sequencing used PBMCs, obtained 180 days after allogeneic stem cell transplant. The receptor was isolated from a male patient aged 55 to 70 who had an allogeneic stem cell transplant from a related donor, so the T cells may come from the graft donor. Some clones in this sample may be carry-over from other donors' samples. V and J are TRBV30 and TRBJ1-6, with 11 bases fitting TRBD1. The CDR3 here is CAWSTLGQGALPLHF. The DNA for the CDR3 is TGTGCCTGGAGTACCTTAGGACAGGGGGCCCTTCCCCTCCACTTT.